This T cell receptor (beta chain) appears in the sequencing data of a study of T cell clonality in common variable immunodeficiency. Study findings and constraints: Reportedly, TCR beta sequences from common variable immunodeficiency showed fewer deletions and N-nucleotide insertions. TCRbeta clonality was increased in CVID versus healthy controls.

This clone occurred many times. Its specificity is not known. Equal genomic DNA amounts from CVID and control samples were sequenced. Only in-frame clones appear in the TCRdb table, and some are missing; sequencing was by immunoSEQ multiplex PCR. Recorded here are some 54,000 clones, none singletons. The sequenced sample consisted of peripheral blood mononuclear cells. This receptor was taken from a person aged 18 to 75 in good health.

CDR3 loop: CASSDQNQPQHF. The DNA read from the CDR3 is TGCGCCAGCAGTGATCAGAATCAGCCC. The rearrangement links TRBV23-1 to TRBJ1-5; D gene uncertain. The observed sequence ends 3 residues before the CDR3 terminus, with the missing tail filled in from the germline J gene. TRBV23-1 is reported as an ORF; its role is uncertain. The CDR3 contains 12 residues. Trimming took off 5 bases at V and 4 bases at J, with 6 bases between the two ends.